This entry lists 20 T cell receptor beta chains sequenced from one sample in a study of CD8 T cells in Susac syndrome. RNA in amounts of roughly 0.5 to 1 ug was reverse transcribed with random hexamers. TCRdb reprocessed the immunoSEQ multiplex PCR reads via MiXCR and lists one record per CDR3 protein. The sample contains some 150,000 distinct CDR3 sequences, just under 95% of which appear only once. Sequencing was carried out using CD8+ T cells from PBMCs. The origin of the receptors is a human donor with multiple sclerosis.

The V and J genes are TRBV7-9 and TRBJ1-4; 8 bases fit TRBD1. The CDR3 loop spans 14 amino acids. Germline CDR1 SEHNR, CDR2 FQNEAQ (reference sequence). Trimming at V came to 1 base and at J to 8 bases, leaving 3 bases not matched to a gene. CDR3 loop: CASSLDTGGEKLFF. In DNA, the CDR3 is TGTGCCAGCAGCTTAGACACAGGGGGAGAAAAACTGTTTTTT.

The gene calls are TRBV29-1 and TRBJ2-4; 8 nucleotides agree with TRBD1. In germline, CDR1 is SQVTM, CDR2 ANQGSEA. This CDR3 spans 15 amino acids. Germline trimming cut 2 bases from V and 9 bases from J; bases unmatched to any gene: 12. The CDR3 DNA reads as TGCAGCGTTGAACTGGGGGACAGGAACGTCGGCATTCAGTACTTC. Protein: CSVELGDRNVGIQYF. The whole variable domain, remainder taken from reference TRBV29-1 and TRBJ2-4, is SAVISQKPSRDICQRGTSLTIQCQVDSQVTMMFWYRQQPGQSLTLIATANQGSEATYESGFVIDKFPISRPNLTFSTLTVSNMSPEDSSIYLCSVELGDRNVGIQYFGAGTRLSVL.

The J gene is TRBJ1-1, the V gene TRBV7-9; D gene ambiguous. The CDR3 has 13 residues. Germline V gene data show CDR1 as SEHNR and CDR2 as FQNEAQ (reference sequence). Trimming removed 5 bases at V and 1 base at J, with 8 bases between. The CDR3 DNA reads TGTGCCAGCAGCCCTGACACGAACACTGAAGCTTTCTTT. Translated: CASSPDTNTEAFF.

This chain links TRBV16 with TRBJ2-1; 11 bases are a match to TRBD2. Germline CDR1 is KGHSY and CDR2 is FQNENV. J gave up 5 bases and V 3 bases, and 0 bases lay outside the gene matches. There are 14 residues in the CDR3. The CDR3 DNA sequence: TGTGCCAGCAGCCAGACTAGCGGGGACAATGAGCAGTTCTTC. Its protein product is CASSQTSGDNEQFF.

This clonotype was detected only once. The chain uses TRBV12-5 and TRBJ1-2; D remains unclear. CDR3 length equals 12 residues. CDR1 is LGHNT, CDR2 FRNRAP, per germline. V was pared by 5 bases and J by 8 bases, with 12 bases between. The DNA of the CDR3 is TGTGCTAGTGGTCCGGCAAAGGGCGGCTACACCTTC. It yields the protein CASGPAKGGYTF. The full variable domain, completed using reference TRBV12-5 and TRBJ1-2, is DARVTQTPRHKVTEMGQEVTMRCQPILGHNTVFWYRQTMMQGLELLAYFRNRAPLDDSGMPKDRFSAEMPDATLATLKIQPSEPRDSAVYFCASGPAKGGYTFGSGTRLTVV.

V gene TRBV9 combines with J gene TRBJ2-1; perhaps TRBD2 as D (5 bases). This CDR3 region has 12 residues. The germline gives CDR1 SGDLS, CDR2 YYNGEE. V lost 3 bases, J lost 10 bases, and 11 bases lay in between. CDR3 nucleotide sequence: TGTGCCAGCAGCGCAAGCTCGGGAGAGCAGTTCTTC. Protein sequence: CASSASSGEQFF. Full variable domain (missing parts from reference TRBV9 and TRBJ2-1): DSGVTQTPKHLITATGQRVTLRCSPRSGDLSVYWYQQSLDQGLQFLIQYYNGEERAKGNILERFSAQQFPDLHSELNLSSLELGDSALYFCASSASSGEQFFGPGTRLTVL.

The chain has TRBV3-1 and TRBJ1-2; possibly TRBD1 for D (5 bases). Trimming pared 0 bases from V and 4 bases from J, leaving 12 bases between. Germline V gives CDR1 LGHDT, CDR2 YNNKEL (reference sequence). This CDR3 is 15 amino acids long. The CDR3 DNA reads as TGTGCCAGCAGCCAAGATCTCGACAGACTCTATGGCTACACCTTC. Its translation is CASSQDLDRLYGYTF. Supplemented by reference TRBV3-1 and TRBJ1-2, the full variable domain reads DTAVSQTPKYLVTQMGNDKSIKCEQNLGHDTMYWYKQDSKKFLKIMFSYNNKELIINETVPNRFSPKSPDKAHLNLHINSLELGDSAVYFCASSQDLDRLYGYTFGSGTRLTVV.

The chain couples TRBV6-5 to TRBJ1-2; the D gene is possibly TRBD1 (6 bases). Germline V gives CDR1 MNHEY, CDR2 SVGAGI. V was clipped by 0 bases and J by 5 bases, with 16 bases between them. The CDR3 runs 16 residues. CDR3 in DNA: TGTGCCAGCAGTTACTCTTCAGGGGAGCAGGAATATGGCTACACCTTC. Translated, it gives CASSYSSGEQEYGYTF.

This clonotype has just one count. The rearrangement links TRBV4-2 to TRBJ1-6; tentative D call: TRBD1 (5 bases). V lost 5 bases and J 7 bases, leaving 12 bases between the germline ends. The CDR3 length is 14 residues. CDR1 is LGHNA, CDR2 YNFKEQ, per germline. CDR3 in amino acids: CASSNRDGNSPLHF. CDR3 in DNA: TGTGCCAGCAGCAACCGGGACGGAAATTCACCCCTCCACTTT.

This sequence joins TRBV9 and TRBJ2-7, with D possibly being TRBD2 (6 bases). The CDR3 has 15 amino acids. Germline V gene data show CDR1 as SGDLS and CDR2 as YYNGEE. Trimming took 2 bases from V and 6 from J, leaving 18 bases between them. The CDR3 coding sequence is TGTGCCAGCAGCGTTGCGGGCTCCGCGGGATCCGAGCAGTACTTC. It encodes CASSVAGSAGSEQYF. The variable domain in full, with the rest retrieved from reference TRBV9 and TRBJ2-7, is DSGVTQTPKHLITATGQRVTLRCSPRSGDLSVYWYQQSLDQGLQFLIQYYNGEERAKGNILERFSAQQFPDLHSELNLSSLELGDSALYFCASSVAGSAGSEQYFGPGTRLTVT.

The CDR3 loop is CASSVSEQGSYEQYF. The CDR3 nucleotides read TGTGCCAGCAGCGTAAGCGAGCAGGGCTCTTACGAGCAGTACTTC. The V and J genes are TRBV9 and TRBJ2-7, with a tentative D call TRBD1 (5 bases). Germline-derived CDR1 and CDR2 are SGDLS and YYNGEE. Between the trimmed V and J ends, which lost 1 base and 4 bases, there was a span of 15 bases. The CDR3 contains 15 residues. The full variable domain, in which reference TRBV9 and TRBJ2-7 provide the parts outside the CDR3, is DSGVTQTPKHLITATGQRVTLRCSPRSGDLSVYWYQQSLDQGLQFLIQYYNGEERAKGNILERFSAQQFPDLHSELNLSSLELGDSALYFCASSVSEQGSYEQYFGPGTRLTVT.

The CDR3 reads CASSSGVFGRESSYNEQFF. The CDR3 bases are TGTGCCAGCAGTTCGGGCGTTTTTGGGCGAGAGAGCTCCTACAATGAGCAGTTCTTC. J is TRBJ2-1 and V is TRBV28, with D hard to call. Germline V CDR1 and CDR2: MDHEN, SYDVKM. The germline V and J ends were trimmed by 4 bases and 0 bases, with 22 bases remaining between them. The CDR3 has 19 residues. The full variable domain, with the rest looked up from reference TRBV28 and TRBJ2-1, is DVKVTQSSRYLVKRTGEKVFLECVQDMDHENMFWYRQDPGLGLRLIYFSYDVKMKEKGDIPEGYSVSREKKERFSLILESASTNQTSMYLCASSSGVFGRESSYNEQFFGPGTRLTVL.

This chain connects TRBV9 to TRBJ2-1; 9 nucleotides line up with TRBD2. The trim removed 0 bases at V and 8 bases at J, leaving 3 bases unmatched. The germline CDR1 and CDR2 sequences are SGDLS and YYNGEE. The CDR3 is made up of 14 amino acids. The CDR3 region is CASSVGTSADEQFF. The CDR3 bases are TGTGCCAGCAGCGTAGGGACTAGCGCTGATGAGCAGTTCTTC.

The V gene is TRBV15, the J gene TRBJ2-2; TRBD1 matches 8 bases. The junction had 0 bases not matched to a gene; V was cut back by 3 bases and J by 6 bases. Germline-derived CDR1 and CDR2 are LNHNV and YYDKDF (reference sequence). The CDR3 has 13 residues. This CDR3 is CATSRDRAGELFF. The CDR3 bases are TGTGCCACCAGCAGGGACAGGGCCGGGGAGCTGTTTTTT.

The CDR3, as DNA: TGTGCCAGCAGTTACCAGGAGGGCACTGAAGCTTTCTTT. Amino acids: CASSYQEGTEAFF. The chain couples TRBV6-5 to TRBJ1-1; D not certain. This CDR3 is built from 13 residues. Per germline, CDR1 MNHEY and CDR2 SVGAGI. The germline V and J ends were trimmed by 2 bases and 4 bases, with 8 bases remaining between them.

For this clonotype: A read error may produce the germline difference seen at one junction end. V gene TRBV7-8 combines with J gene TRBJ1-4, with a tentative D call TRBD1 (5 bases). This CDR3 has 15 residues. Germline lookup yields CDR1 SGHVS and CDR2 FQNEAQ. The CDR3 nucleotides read TGTGCCAGCAGCCTAGCACAGGCGACTAATGAAAAACTGTTTTTT. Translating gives CASSLAQATNEKLFF.

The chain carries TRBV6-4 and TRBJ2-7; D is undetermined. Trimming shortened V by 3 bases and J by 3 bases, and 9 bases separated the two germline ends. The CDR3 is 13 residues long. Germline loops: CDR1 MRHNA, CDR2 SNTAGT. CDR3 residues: CASSEEVGYEQYF. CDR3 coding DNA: TGTGCCAGCAGTGAGGAAGTGGGCTACGAGCAGTACTTC.

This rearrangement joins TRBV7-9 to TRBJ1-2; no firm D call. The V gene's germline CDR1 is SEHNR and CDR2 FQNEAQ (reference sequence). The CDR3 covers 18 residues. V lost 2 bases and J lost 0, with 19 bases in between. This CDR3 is CASSLSTTGRLTNYGYTF. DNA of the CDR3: TGTGCCAGCAGCTTATCAACGACCGGACGGCTTACTAACTATGGCTACACCTTC.

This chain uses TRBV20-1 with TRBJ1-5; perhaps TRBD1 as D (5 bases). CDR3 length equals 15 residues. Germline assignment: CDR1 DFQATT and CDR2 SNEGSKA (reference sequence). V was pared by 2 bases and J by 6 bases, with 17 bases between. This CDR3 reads CSARPLQAPGQPQHF. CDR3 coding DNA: TGCAGTGCTAGACCGTTACAGGCCCCGGGTCAGCCCCAGCATTTT.

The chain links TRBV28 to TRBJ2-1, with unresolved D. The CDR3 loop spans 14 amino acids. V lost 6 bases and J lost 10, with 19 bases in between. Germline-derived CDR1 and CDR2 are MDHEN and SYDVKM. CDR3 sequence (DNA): TGTGCCAGCAGCTCCAGGCTCCCCCCAGGAGAGCAGTTCTTC. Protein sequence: CASSSRLPPGEQFF.